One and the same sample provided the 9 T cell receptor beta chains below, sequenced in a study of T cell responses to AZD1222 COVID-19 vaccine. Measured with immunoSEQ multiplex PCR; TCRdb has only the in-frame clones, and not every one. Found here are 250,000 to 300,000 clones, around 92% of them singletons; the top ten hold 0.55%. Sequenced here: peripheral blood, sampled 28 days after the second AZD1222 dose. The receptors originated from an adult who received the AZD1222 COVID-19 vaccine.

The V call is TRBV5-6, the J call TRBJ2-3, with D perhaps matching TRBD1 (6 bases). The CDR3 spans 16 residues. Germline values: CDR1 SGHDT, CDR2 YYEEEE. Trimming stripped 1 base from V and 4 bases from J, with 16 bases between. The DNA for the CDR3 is TGTGCCAGCAGCTTGCCGGGATCAGGGGCCGCAGATACGCAGTATTTT. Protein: CASSLPGSGAADTQYF.

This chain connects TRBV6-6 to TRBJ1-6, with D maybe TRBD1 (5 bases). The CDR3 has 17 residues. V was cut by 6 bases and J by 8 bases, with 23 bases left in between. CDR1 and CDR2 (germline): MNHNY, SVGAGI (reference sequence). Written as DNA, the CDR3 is TGTGCCAGCAGCCGACTGCAGGGCGCCGGCGGGGATTCACCCCTCCACTTT. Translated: CASSRLQGAGGDSPLHF.

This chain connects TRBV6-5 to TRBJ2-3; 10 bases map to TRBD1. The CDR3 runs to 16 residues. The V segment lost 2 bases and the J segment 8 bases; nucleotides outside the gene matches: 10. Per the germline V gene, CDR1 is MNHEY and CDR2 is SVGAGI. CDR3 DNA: TGTGCCAGCAGTTACGGGGACAGGGGATGGGGCGCTACGCAGTATTTT. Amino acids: CASSYGDRGWGATQYF.

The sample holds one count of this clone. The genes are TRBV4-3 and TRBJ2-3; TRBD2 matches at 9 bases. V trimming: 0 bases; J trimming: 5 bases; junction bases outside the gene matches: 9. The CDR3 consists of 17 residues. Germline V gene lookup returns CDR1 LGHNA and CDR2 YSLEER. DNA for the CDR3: TGCGCCAGCAGCCAAGAGGGGTTAGCGGGAGTTAAAGATACGCAGTATTTT. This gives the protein CASSQEGLAGVKDTQYF.

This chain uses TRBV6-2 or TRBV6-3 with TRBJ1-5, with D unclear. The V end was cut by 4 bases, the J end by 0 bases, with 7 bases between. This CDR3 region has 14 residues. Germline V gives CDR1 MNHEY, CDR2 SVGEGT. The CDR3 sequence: CASSLGYSNQPQHF. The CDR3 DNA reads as TGTGCCAGCAGTTTAGGTTATAGCAATCAGCCCCAGCATTTT.

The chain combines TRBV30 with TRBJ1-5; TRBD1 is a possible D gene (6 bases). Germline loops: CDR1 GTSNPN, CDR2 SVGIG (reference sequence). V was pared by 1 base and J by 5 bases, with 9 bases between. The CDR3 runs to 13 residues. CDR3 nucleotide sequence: TGTGCCTGGAGTGACAGGGTAGATCAGCCCCAGCATTTT. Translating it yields CAWSDRVDQPQHF.

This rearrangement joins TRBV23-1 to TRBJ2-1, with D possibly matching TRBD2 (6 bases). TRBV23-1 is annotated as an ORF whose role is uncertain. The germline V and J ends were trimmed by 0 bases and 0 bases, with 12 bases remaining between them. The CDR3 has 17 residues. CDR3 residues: CASSQSKEGPSYNEQFF. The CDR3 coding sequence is TGCGCCAGCAGTCAATCGAAGGAGGGCCCCTCCTACAATGAGCAGTTCTTC.

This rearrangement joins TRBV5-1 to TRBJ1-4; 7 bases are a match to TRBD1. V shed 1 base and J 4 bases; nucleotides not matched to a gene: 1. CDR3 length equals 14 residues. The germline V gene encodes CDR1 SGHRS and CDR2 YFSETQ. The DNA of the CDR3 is TGCGCCAGCAGCTTGACAGGGGTTAATGAAAAACTGTTTTTT. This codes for CASSLTGVNEKLFF.

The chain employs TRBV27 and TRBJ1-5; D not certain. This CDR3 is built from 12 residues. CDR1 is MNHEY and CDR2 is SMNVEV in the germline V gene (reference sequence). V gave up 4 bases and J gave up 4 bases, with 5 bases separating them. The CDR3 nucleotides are TGTGCCAGCAGTTCTAATAATCAGCCCCAGCATTTT. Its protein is CASSSNNQPQHF.